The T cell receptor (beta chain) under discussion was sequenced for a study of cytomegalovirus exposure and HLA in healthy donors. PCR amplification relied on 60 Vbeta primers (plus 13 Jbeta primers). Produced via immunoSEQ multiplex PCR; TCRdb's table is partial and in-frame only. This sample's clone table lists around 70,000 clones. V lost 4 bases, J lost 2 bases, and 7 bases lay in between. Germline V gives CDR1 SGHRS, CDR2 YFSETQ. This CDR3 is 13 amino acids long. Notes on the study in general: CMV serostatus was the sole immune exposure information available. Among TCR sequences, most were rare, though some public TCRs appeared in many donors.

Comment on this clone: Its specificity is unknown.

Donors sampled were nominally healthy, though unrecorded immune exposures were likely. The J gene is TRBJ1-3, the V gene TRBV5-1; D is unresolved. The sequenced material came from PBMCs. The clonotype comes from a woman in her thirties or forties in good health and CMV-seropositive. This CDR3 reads CASSPETGNTIYF. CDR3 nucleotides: TGCGCCAGCAGCCCGGAGACTGGAAACACCATATATTTT.